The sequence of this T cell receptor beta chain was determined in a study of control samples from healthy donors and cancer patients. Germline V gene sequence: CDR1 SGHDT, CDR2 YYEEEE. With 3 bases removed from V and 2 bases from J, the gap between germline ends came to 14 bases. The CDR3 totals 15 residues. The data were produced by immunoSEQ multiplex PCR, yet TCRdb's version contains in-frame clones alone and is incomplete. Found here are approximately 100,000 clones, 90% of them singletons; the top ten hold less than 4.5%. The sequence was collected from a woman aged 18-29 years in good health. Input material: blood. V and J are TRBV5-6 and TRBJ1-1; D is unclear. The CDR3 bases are TGTGCCAGCAGCTGGGGTGTGGAGAGTAACACTGAAGCTTTCTTT. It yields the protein CASSWGVESNTEAFF.